A single sample is the source of the 16 T cell receptor beta chains below, sequenced in a study of T cell repertoires in cytomegalovirus infection (dated by TCRdb to the late 2010s). Sequencing took place on an Illumina HiSeq 1500. Using fastp trimming at Q25 and MiXCR clonotype assembly, TCRdb reanalyzed the public sequencing data and kept in-frame beta chains. Under each unique CDR3 protein, matching rows form one entry showing the most common genes and DNA. In this sample the table shows roughly 990,000 distinct CDR3 sequences, around 32% of which occur a single time. The top ten clonotypes cover roughly 12% of the sample. Antigen specificity for these receptors is unknown. The treatment or condition label corresponds to: in vitro stimulation with specific CMV peptide epitopes to enrich CMV-specific T cells. This specimen consisted of cultured CD8+ T cells from PBMCs, obtained from culture after CMV antigen stimulation. The receptors originated from a human donor in good health (CMV status not recorded). Some clones in this sample may be carry-over from other donors' samples.

This chain links TRBV6-2 or TRBV6-3 with TRBJ2-1; 11 bases line up with TRBD2. The CDR3 sequence is 16 residues long. V was clipped by 0 bases and J by 6 bases; unmatched bases: 4. Germline-derived CDR1 and CDR2 are MNHEY and SVGEGT. The CDR3 reads CASSYSASGGSNEQFF. DNA of the CDR3: TGTGCCAGCAGTTACTCAGCTAGCGGGGGGAGCAATGAGCAGTTCTTC.

This clonotype showed up just once. One end of the junction is discordant with germline, which a read error may explain. V usage is TRBV12-3 or TRBV12-4 and J usage is TRBJ2-3; 9 bases match TRBD1. The CDR3 consists of 15 residues. The CDR3, as DNA: TGTGCCAGCAGTCAGGGGACAGGGTATGCAGATGCGCAGTATTTT. Residues: CASSQGTGYADAQYF.

This clonotype was detected once. The chain joins TRBV20-1 to TRBJ1-5; 7 bases align to TRBD1. The CDR3 extends over 15 amino acids. Germline CDR1 reads DFQATT; CDR2 reads SNEGSKA (reference sequence). J was trimmed by 7 bases and V by 0 bases; bases with no gene match: 9. The CDR3 reads CSARDWQGEGQPQHF. CDR3 nucleotides: TGCAGTGCTAGAGATTGGCAGGGGGAAGGACAGCCCCAGCATTTT.

This clonotype was counted between two and nine times. CDR3: CATSDPGLAGVLGEEQFF. The CDR3, as DNA: TGTGCCACCAGTGATCCGGGACTAGCGGGGGTCCTAGGGGAGGAGCAGTTCTTC. The genes are TRBV24-1 and TRBJ2-1, with 14 nucleotides matching TRBD2. The germline V gene encodes CDR1 KGHDR and CDR2 SFDVKD. Losses at the gene ends were 3 bases for V and 10 bases for J; bases not matched to a gene: 13. CDR3 length: 18 amino acids.

The rearrangement links TRBV12-3 or TRBV12-4 to TRBJ1-2; D is undetermined. Trimming stripped 1 base from V and 6 bases from J, with 12 bases between. The CDR3 sequence is 14 residues long. CDR3 protein: CASSLGPVSHGYTF. The CDR3 DNA reads as TGTGCCAGCAGTTTAGGGCCTGTAAGCCATGGCTACACCTTC.

This clonotype was observed a handful of times. The rearrangement links TRBV7-2 to TRBJ1-5, with TRBD1 matching 8 bases. CDR3 size: 17 residues. Per germline, CDR1 SGHTA and CDR2 FQGNSA. The ends lost 4 bases at V and 0 bases at J; junction bases unmatched: 8. The chain's CDR3 is CASSSAGTGYSNQPQHF. Here the CDR3 DNA reads TGTGCCAGCAGCTCGGCCGGGACAGGCTATAGCAATCAGCCCCAGCATTTT. The variable domain in full, with the rest retrieved from reference TRBV7-2 and TRBJ1-5, is GAGVSQSPSNKVTEKGKDVELRCDPISGHTALYWYRQSLGQGLEFLIYFQGNSAPDKSGLPSDRFSAERTGGSVSTLTIQRTQQEDSAVYLCASSSAGTGYSNQPQHFGDGTRLSIL.

Many counts were recorded for this clonotype. The J gene is TRBJ1-5, the V gene TRBV7-2; D might be TRBD1 (6 bases). Germline lookup yields CDR1 SGHTA and CDR2 FQGNSA. The CDR3 runs to 12 residues. V was cut by 5 bases and J by 6 bases, with 8 bases left in between. CDR3 sequence (DNA): TGTGCCAGCAGCGCAGGGGCTCAGCCCCAGCATTTT. The encoded protein is CASSAGAQPQHF.

The V call is TRBV7-9, the J call TRBJ1-3; weak D call: TRBD1 (5 bases). The V end was cut by 1 base, the J end by 7 bases, with 14 bases between. Per the germline V gene, CDR1 is SEHNR and CDR2 is FQNEAQ (reference sequence). The CDR3 is 15 residues long. In DNA form, the CDR3 reads TGTGCCAGCAGCTTAGGAAATGAAGGGGCGAACACCATATATTTT. This gives the protein CASSLGNEGANTIYF.

Only a few counts were recorded for this clonotype. The chain joins TRBV6-2 or TRBV6-3 to TRBJ2-3; 10 bases map to TRBD1. Germline-derived CDR1 and CDR2 are MNHEY and SVGEGT. The CDR3 is 14 amino acids. After removal of 7 bases from V and 9 bases from J, the junction contained 10 bases not matched to a gene. In DNA form, the CDR3 reads TGTGCCAGCACCTGGACAGGGGGATTAACGACGCAGTATTTT. Translation: CASTWTGGLTTQYF.

The chain has TRBV10-3 and TRBJ2-5; 9 bases line up with TRBD1. Per germline, CDR1 ENHRY and CDR2 SYGVKD. The ends lost 9 bases at V and 9 bases at J; junction bases unmatched: 8. This CDR3 has 12 residues. CDR3 nucleotides: TGTGCCATTTCCCGGGACAGGGATTCCCAGTACTTC. Protein product: CAISRDRDSQYF.

There are a few counts of this clonotype. V is TRBV29-1 and J is TRBJ1-2; 8 nucleotides match TRBD1. Trimming removed 3 bases from V and 4 bases from J; junction bases left unmatched: 1. CDR3 length equals 12 residues. Germline V gene data show CDR1 as SQVTM and CDR2 as ANQGSEA. The CDR3 bases are TGCAGCGTTGAGACAGGGGCCTATGGCTACACCTTC. Translation gives CSVETGAYGYTF.

The J gene is TRBJ2-7, the V gene TRBV15, with 7 bases aligning to TRBD2. Looked up from germline, CDR1 is LNHNV and CDR2 is YYDKDF (reference sequence). The CDR3 extends over 13 amino acids. V was clipped by 8 bases and J by 3 bases; unmatched bases: 7. Here the CDR3 reads CATALGGDYEQYF. The CDR3 nucleotides are TGTGCCACCGCCCTGGGGGGGGACTACGAGCAGTACTTC.

The V and J genes are TRBV6-1 and TRBJ2-5; 7 bases are a match to TRBD2. The CDR3 extends over 15 amino acids. Germline CDR1 is MNHNS and CDR2 is SASEGT. V dropped 6 bases and J dropped 6; count of bases not matched to a gene: 13. The CDR3 nucleotides read TGTGCCAGCAGCCTCCAAGGACTAGTAAGACAGACCCAGTACTTC. Translating gives CASSLQGLVRQTQYF.

This clonotype turned up a few times. This rearrangement joins TRBV11-3 to TRBJ2-1; 11 nucleotides line up with TRBD1. The ends lost 3 bases at V and 7 bases at J; junction bases unmatched: 8. CDR1 SGHNT and CDR2 YENEEA come from the germline V gene. This CDR3 region has 16 residues. The CDR3 coding sequence is TGTGCCAGCAGCTTCGCAGGACAGGGGGCGCGGAATGAGCAGTTCTTC. The encoded protein is CASSFAGQGARNEQFF. Full variable domain (outside the CDR3, taken from reference TRBV11-3 and TRBJ2-1): EAGVVQSPRYKIIEKKQPVAFWCNPISGHNTLYWYLQNLGQGPELLIRYENEEAVDDSQLPKDRFSAERLKGVDSTLKIQPAELGDSAVYLCASSFAGQGARNEQFFGPGTRLTVL.

As for this clonotype: Given a much more abundant clone one base away, this may be a read error. The CDR3 is CASGLGGGEGNYNEQFF. The CDR3 DNA sequence: TGTGCCAGCGGCTTAGGAGGTGGGGAAGGGAACTACAATGAGCAGTTCTTC. This chain uses TRBV7-9 with TRBJ2-1, with TRBD2 as a possible D gene (5 bases). Germline loops: CDR1 SEHNR, CDR2 FQNEAQ (reference sequence). The length of the CDR3 is 17 residues.

This clonotype showed up many times. The V and J genes are TRBV12-3 or TRBV12-4 and TRBJ2-3, with D perhaps being TRBD1 or TRBD2 (5 bases each). Trimming took 2 bases from V and 3 from J, leaving 18 bases between them. The CDR3 spans 17 residues. CDR3 in amino acids: CASSLLWGIRETDTQYF. The CDR3 nucleotides are TGTGCCAGCAGTTTACTCTGGGGGATAAGGGAAACAGATACGCAGTATTTT.